The present entry profiles one T cell receptor (beta chain) with its context. This CDR3 comprises 16 residues. The germline gives CDR1 SEHNR, CDR2 FQNEAQ (reference sequence). The junction had 13 bases not matched to a gene; V was cut back by 6 bases and J by 6 bases. This record belongs to a study of shared clonotypes between healthy human individuals. As for the study in general: CD8 memory received one plate per donor, CD8 naive two, CD4 memory three and CD4 naive three.

Libraries were prepared by immunoSEQ multiplex PCR; TCRdb keeps only in-frame clonotypes and omits some of them. The sample contains 2 million to 2.5 million clones, less than 95% of which appear only once. The rearrangement links TRBV7-9 to TRBJ1-2; TRBD1 matches at 10 bases. This sequence originates from a man younger than 35 in good health. Some clones in this sample may be carry-over from other donors' samples. The sample comprised naive CD4+ T cells from PBMCs. Subset of the sample: CD45RA+ positively selected. The CDR3 reads CASRLTTGGPPDGYTF. CDR3 coding DNA: TGTGCCAGCAGATTAACGACAGGGGGCCCCCCGGATGGCTACACCTTC.